The 22 T cell receptor beta chains given below trace back to one sample, sequenced in a study of T cells after yellow fever vaccination. TCRdb re-called the 5' RACE reads with MiXCR, one entry per CDR3 protein. Of 200,000 to 250,000 distinct CDR3 sequences listed, about 7% are singletons. Specimen: CD4+ T cells sorted from PBMCs, collected 15 days after the yellow fever booster vaccination. These receptors were obtained from a man aged 25-45 years who received the YFV17D yellow fever vaccine.

This clonotype was detected many times. The J gene is TRBJ2-5, the V gene TRBV28, with D possibly called TRBD1 or TRBD2 (5 bases each). The V end was cut by 2 bases, the J end by 5 bases, with 15 bases between. The CDR3 has 15 amino acids. The germline CDR1 and CDR2 sequences are MDHEN and SYDVKM. CDR3 sequence reads: CASSLNSGTHETQYF. As DNA, the CDR3 is TGTGCCAGCAGTTTAAATTCTGGGACGCACGAGACCCAGTACTTC.

This clonotype has a handful of counts. J is TRBJ2-7 and V is TRBV29-1; no clear D gene. This CDR3 contains 12 residues. Germline CDR1 SQVTM, CDR2 ANQGSEA. Deletions cut 6 bases from V and 7 bases from J, with 16 bases between. CDR3 bases: TGCAGCGTCCAGCTTAGTCTCTGGGAGCAGTACTTC. Its translation: CSVQLSLWEQYF.

In its sample, this clonotype was seen a few times. The chain combines TRBV11-3 with TRBJ2-3; maybe TRBD2 (6 bases). Germline values: CDR1 SGHNT, CDR2 YENEEA. V gave up 5 bases and J gave up 5 bases, with 17 bases separating them. This CDR3 contains 15 residues. CDR3 DNA: TGTGCCAGCAGCACCGGGGGACTGGGTGAAGATACGCAGTATTTT. Translated: CASSTGGLGEDTQYF.

This clonotype was recorded many times. The chain is built from TRBV6-5 and TRBJ2-1; 10 positions agree with TRBD2. The CDR3 length is 16 residues. Germline lookup yields CDR1 MNHEY and CDR2 SVGAGI. J was trimmed by 8 bases and V by 0 bases; bases with no gene match: 7. CDR3 sequence: CASSYSVSGRAHEQFF. The CDR3 coding sequence is TGTGCCAGCAGTTACTCGGTGAGCGGGAGGGCCCATGAGCAGTTCTTC.

This clonotype has a handful of counts. The chain uses TRBV20-1 and TRBJ2-7, with 10 bases identical to TRBD1. Germline values: CDR1 DFQATT, CDR2 SNEGSKA (reference sequence). This CDR3 is built from 14 residues. Unmatched junction bases numbered 4, after V lost 5 bases and J lost 0 bases. CDR3 nucleotide sequence: TGCAGTGCTGCGGGACAGGGGCGCTCCTACGAGCAGTACTTC. It is translated as CSAAGQGRSYEQYF.

This chain joins TRBV7-2 and TRBJ2-7, with D uncertain. V lost 5 bases to trimming and J lost 0 bases, with 14 bases between them. The V gene's germline CDR1 is SGHTA and CDR2 FQGNSA. The CDR3 runs 15 residues. The DNA for the CDR3 is TGTGCCAGCAGCGTTGATCTGCCGAACTCCTACGAGCAGTACTTC. Translation: CASSVDLPNSYEQYF.

This clonotype was observed at least ten times. The CDR3 nucleotides read TGCAGTGCTGGGCTAGCGGGAGAGTATGAGCAGTTCTTC. Translation gives CSAGLAGEYEQFF. The rearrangement uses TRBV20-1 and TRBJ2-1, with 10 bases lining up with TRBD2. In germline, CDR1 is DFQATT, CDR2 SNEGSKA (reference sequence). This CDR3 has 13 residues. V was pared by 5 bases and J by 8 bases, with 6 bases of the junction left unmatched.

The V call is TRBV29-1, the J call TRBJ2-3; TRBD1 aligns across 8 bases. CDR3 length equals 12 residues. Per the germline V gene, CDR1 is SQVTM and CDR2 is ANQGSEA. Trimming at V came to 6 bases and at J to 4 bases, leaving 3 bases not matched to a gene. The CDR3 DNA follows: TGCAGCGTCGGACAGGGCGCAGATACGCAGTATTTT. It codes for CSVGQGADTQYF.

This clonotype has at least ten counts. The gene calls are TRBV7-2 and TRBJ2-2, with a possible D match to TRBD1 (5 bases). Looked up from germline, CDR1 is SGHTA and CDR2 is FQGNSA. Trimming took 3 bases from V and 2 from J, leaving 7 bases between them. The CDR3 totals 14 residues. The CDR3 protein is CASSLTENTGELFF. In nucleotides, the CDR3 is TGTGCCAGCAGCTTGACAGAAAACACCGGGGAGCTGTTTTTT.

This clonotype appeared many times. This chain uses TRBV4-3 with TRBJ2-3; 11 positions match TRBD2. This CDR3 has 17 residues. CDR1 is LGHNA, CDR2 YSLEER, per germline. V shed 3 bases and J 2 bases; nucleotides not matched to a gene: 7. The CDR3 region has the DNA TGCGCCAGCAGCCAGGAAATAGCGGGAGGGTTCACAGATACGCAGTATTTT. As protein: CASSQEIAGGFTDTQYF.

This clonotype was seen ten or more times. CDR3 amino acids: CASSQASGSYAEQFF. Here the CDR3 DNA reads TGTGCCAGCAGCCAAGCTAGCGGGAGCTACGCTGAGCAGTTCTTC. The gene calls are TRBV7-3 and TRBJ2-1; 10 nucleotides align to TRBD2. Unmatched junction bases numbered 10, after V lost 5 bases and J lost 9 bases. Germline CDR1 reads SGHTA; CDR2 reads FQGTGA. CDR3 length: 15 residues.

This chain links TRBV4-3 with TRBJ2-2; 8 nucleotides agree with TRBD1. The germline CDR1 and CDR2 sequences are LGHNA and YSLEER. V lost 5 bases and J lost 6; bases outside the gene matches: 5. The CDR3 is 14 amino acids. DNA of the CDR3: TGCGCCAGCAGCATCGACAGGGGACCCGGGGAGCTGTTTTTT. The encoded protein is CASSIDRGPGELFF.

There are a few counts of this clonotype. The chain has TRBV6-2 or TRBV6-3 and TRBJ2-3; possible D gene TRBD1, 5 bases. The germline V gene encodes CDR1 MNHEY and CDR2 SVGEGT. The CDR3 covers 14 residues. V dropped 2 bases and J dropped 5 bases, with 11 bases sitting between them. The CDR3 DNA reads as TGTGCCAGCAGTTACCAGCAGGGTAGAGATACGCAGTATTTT. Its protein product is CASSYQQGRDTQYF.

This clonotype has only a few counts. CDR3 sequence (DNA): TGTGCCATCACTCGACAGGGGGCCGGCGGGGGTGAGCAGTTCTTC. This encodes CAITRQGAGGGEQFF. The rearrangement joins TRBV10-3 to TRBJ2-1, with TRBD1 matching over 10 bases. J gave up 9 bases and V 7 bases, and 12 bases lay outside the gene matches. The CDR3 totals 15 residues. The V gene's germline CDR1 is ENHRY and CDR2 SYGVKD.

This clonotype was counted between two and nine times. V and J are TRBV11-2 and TRBJ2-7; 9 bases map to TRBD2. J lost 2 bases, V lost 6 bases, and 5 bases had no gene match. Germline CDR1 and CDR2: SGHAT and FQNNGV. The CDR3 is 14 amino acids. The CDR3 here is CASRKTSGTYEQYF. CDR3 nucleotides: TGTGCCAGCAGAAAGACTAGCGGCACCTACGAGCAGTACTTC.

The rearrangement joins TRBV12-3 or TRBV12-4 to TRBJ2-1, with D unresolved. V lost 5 bases, J lost 10 bases, and 9 bases lay in between. The CDR3 has 11 residues. The CDR3 DNA reads as TGTGCCAGCAGTCTCCTACTAGAGCAGTTCTTC. Residues: CASSLLLEQFF.

The chain combines TRBV7-2 with TRBJ1-2, with D possibly TRBD1 on 6 matching bases. Trimming took 5 bases from V and 5 from J, leaving 18 bases between them. The germline V gene encodes CDR1 SGHTA and CDR2 FQGNSA. This CDR3 has 15 amino acids. The CDR3 spells CASSRRDTAEYGYTF. CDR3 sequence (DNA): TGTGCCAGCAGCCGACGGGACACCGCCGAGTATGGCTACACCTTC.

This rearrangement joins TRBV7-9 to TRBJ2-1, with D unclear. Germline CDR1 is SEHNR and CDR2 is FQNEAQ (reference sequence). The CDR3 totals 13 residues. V shed 3 bases and J shed 7 bases, with 10 bases lying between them. CDR3: CASSFVGGNEQFF. CDR3 nucleotide sequence: TGTGCCAGCAGCTTCGTCGGTGGAAATGAGCAGTTCTTC.

The chain has TRBV18 and TRBJ2-4, with D possibly called TRBD1 or TRBD2 (5 bases each). The V and J ends lost 1 base and 6 bases respectively, with 13 bases between them. Looked up from germline, CDR1 is KGHSH and CDR2 is LQKENI. The CDR3 spans 15 residues. CDR3 nucleotide sequence: TGTGCCAGCTCACCACGAGCAGGGACCCCAAACATTCAGTACTTC. Amino acid sequence: CASSPRAGTPNIQYF.

This clonotype was observed at least ten times. The V gene is TRBV20-1, the J gene TRBJ2-7; no definite D call. The germline V and J ends were trimmed by 2 bases and 4 bases, with 9 bases remaining between them. Germline V gene data show CDR1 as DFQATT and CDR2 as SNEGSKA (reference sequence). CDR3 length equals 12 residues. The CDR3 region has the DNA TGCAGTGCTAGACAGGACGTATACGAGCAGTACTTC. Translation: CSARQDVYEQYF.

This clonotype was recorded many times. The chain joins TRBV15 to TRBJ2-7, with a tentative D call TRBD2 (5 bases). Trimming removed 3 bases at V and 2 bases at J, with 14 bases between. CDR1 and CDR2 (germline): LNHNV, YYDKDF (reference sequence). This CDR3 has 15 residues. The CDR3 DNA reads TGTGCCACCAGCAGGAGCGGATCAGGCCCCTACGAGCAGTACTTC. This gives the protein CATSRSGSGPYEQYF.

The chain combines TRBV20-1 with TRBJ2-1, with 12 bases that match TRBD2. This CDR3 is 16 amino acids long. Germline loops: CDR1 DFQATT, CDR2 SNEGSKA (reference sequence). Trimming removed 3 bases from V and 5 bases from J; junction bases left unmatched: 8. The CDR3 loop reads CSASLAGGRSNNEQFF. DNA for the CDR3: TGCAGTGCTAGTCTAGCGGGAGGGCGATCTAACAATGAGCAGTTCTTC.